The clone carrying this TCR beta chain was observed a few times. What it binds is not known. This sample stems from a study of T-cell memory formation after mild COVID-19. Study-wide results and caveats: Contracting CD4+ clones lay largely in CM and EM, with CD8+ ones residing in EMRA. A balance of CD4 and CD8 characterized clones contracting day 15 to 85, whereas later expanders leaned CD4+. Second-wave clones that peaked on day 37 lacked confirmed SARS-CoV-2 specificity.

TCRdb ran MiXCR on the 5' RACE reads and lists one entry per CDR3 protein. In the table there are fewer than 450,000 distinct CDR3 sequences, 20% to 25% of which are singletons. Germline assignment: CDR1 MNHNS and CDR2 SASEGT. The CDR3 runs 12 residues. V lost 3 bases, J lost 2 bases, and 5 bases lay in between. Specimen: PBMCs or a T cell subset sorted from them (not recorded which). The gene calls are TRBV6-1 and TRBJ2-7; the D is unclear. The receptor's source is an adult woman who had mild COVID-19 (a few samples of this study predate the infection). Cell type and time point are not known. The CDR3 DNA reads TGTGCCAGCAGTGAGTCAGCCTACGAGCAGTACTTC. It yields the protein CASSESAYEQYF.